The present T cell receptor beta chain was sequenced within a study of beta chain features in type 1 diabetes. Study results and caveats: Type 1 diabetes patients had TCRB CDR3s that were shorter (moderately but significantly so) in all four CD4+ subsets. The VDJ junctions of type 1 diabetes patients carried fewer insertions and more deletions. PCR might favor shorter templates, but any such skew would affect patients and controls equally.

A word on this clone: Antigen: not known.

The authors reverse transcribed all of the isolated RNA, so sequencing captured expressed TCRB transcripts. Clones were sequenced by immunoSEQ multiplex PCR, and TCRdb holds only the in-frame ones, with some missing. The data hold tens of thousands of clones, with around 53% observed a single time. V dropped 3 bases and J dropped 3 bases, with 12 bases sitting between them. Per the germline V gene, CDR1 is LNHDA and CDR2 is SQIVND (reference sequence). There are 15 residues in the CDR3. Each of the CD4+ naive, central memory, regulatory and stem cell-like memory populations was sorted via CD45RO/CCR7/CD25/CD127/CD95/CD27.

The sequence derives from a woman in her forties with type 1 diabetes. This chain joins TRBV19 and TRBJ1-5; possibly TRBD1 for D (6 bases). Specimen: Tregs from blood. Here the CDR3 reads CASSIWDIFNQPQHF. CDR3 nucleotide sequence: TGTGCCAGTAGTATTTGGGACATCTTCAATCAGCCCCAGCATTTT. Drawing the rest from reference TRBV19 and TRBJ1-5, the complete variable domain is DGGITQSPKYLFRKEGQNVTLSCEQNLNHDAMYWYRQDPGQGLRLIYYSQIVNDFQKGDIAEGYSVSREKKESFPLTVTSAQKNPTAFYLCASSIWDIFNQPQHFGDGTRLSIL.